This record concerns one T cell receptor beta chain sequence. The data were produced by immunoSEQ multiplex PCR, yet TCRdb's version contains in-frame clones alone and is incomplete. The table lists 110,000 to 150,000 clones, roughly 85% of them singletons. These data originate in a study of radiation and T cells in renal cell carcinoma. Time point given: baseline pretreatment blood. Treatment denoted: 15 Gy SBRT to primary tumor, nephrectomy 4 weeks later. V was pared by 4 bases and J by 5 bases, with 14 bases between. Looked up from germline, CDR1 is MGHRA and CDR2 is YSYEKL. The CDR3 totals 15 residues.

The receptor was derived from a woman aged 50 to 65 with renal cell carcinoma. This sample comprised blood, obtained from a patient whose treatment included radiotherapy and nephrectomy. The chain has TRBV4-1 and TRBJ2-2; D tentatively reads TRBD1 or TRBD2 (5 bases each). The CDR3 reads CASSLEVGGTGELFF. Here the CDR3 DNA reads TGCGCCAGCAGCCTGGAGGTTGGGGGTACCGGGGAGCTGTTTTTT.